This entry features one T cell receptor beta chain sequence. What it recognizes is unknown. The junction departs from the called germline gene at one end, perhaps through a read error. Data came from immunoSEQ multiplex PCR; TCRdb stores just in-frame clones and leaves some out. This sample has 100,000 or so clones, with around nine tenths found just once. The CDR3 spans 13 residues. Germline lookup yields CDR1 LGHDT and CDR2 YNNKEL (reference sequence). This specimen comes from a study of T cell responses to AZD1222 COVID-19 vaccine. Study-level points and caveats: No repertoire was sampled before or during the peak T cell response, only after it.

Here the sequenced sample was peripheral blood, taken on day 0 of AZD1222 vaccination. V is TRBV3-1 (or the pseudogene TRBV3-2) and J is TRBJ1-2; 7 bases are shared with TRBD1. The TCR was taken from an adult in good health. CDR3: CASSRRSTGAERF. CDR3 sequence (DNA): TGTGCCAGCAGTCGACGTTCTACAGGGGCTGAAAGATTC.